This T cell receptor (beta chain) comes out of a study of cytomegalovirus exposure and HLA in healthy donors. Study conclusions and caveats: Prior analysis indicated that the majority of TCR beta V segments exhibited productivity approximately 90% or approximately 30% of the time.

J lost 1 base, V lost 6 bases, and 4 bases had no gene match. In germline, CDR1 is MNHEY, CDR2 SMNVEV (reference sequence). The CDR3 spans 14 residues. For this clone: The antigen is undetermined.

PCR used 60 Vbeta primers and 13 Jbeta primers. Data came from immunoSEQ multiplex PCR; TCRdb stores just in-frame clones and leaves some out. The sample records under 150,000 clones, around 78% being singletons. The genes are TRBV27 and TRBJ1-1, with TRBD1 identical over 8 bases. The sequence derives from a female donor in good health and CMV-seropositive. The specimen sequenced was PBMCs. The CDR3 sequence is CASSQGTGNTEAFF. Written as DNA, the CDR3 is TGTGCCAGCAGCCAAGGGACAGGGAACACTGAAGCTTTCTTT.